The sequence of this TCR beta chain was determined in a study of T cells after yellow fever vaccination. Study as a whole: Any fraction with a low cell number was prepared using SMART-Seq v4 Ultra Low Input.

It was through 5'RACE template switching that TCR cDNA was made, with a universal primer site and UMIs added. TCRdb processed the 5' RACE reads anew with MiXCR; each CDR3 protein has one entry. In the table there are over 35,000 distinct CDR3 sequences, 5% to 8% of which are singletons. This clonotype was picked up a small number of times. At one boundary the junction diverges from the germline segment, which might be a read error. Germline V gene lookup returns CDR1 SGHAT and CDR2 FQNNGV. The CDR3 length is 14 residues. This receptor was identified in a young man who received the YFV17D yellow fever vaccine. The source material was PBMCs, either bulk or a sorted T-cell subset (CD4+, CD8+, memory, or dextramer-sorted; not recorded which), sampled 45 days after the yellow fever booster vaccination. The chain couples TRBV11-2 to TRBJ2-5; D ambiguous. CDR3 sequence: CASSLESYQGTQYF. The CDR3 DNA reads TGTGCCAGCAGCTTAGAGAGCTATCAAGGGACCCAGTACTTC.